Listed below are T cell receptor beta chains from one sample, sequenced in a study of blood T cell repertoires in COVID-19. Generated by immunoSEQ multiplex PCR, the TCRdb table keeps only in-frame clones and is missing some. The profile shows 70,000 or so clones, roughly nine tenths of them singletons. The sequenced material came from peripheral blood. These receptors were collected from a woman aged 18-29 years with acute or convalescent COVID-19. Both conserved end residues are part of each CDR3. A clone size is listed for some rows: how often the clone was seen (once, few, many), or a class if it is expanded.

16	TRBV4-2	NA	CASSHYLGTTTDTQYF
14	TRBV11-3	few	CASSLNRATGELFF
15	TRBV9	once	CASMRGNSVSETQYF
16	TRBV1	NA	CTSSRRTSGGLVEQFF
12	TRBV2	few	CASTDSSMWAFF
16	TRBV4-1	NA	CASSHQGGGYSYGYTF
16	TRBV6-6	NA	CASRSGTGGRDTEAFF
12	TRBV28	NA	CASSSFYTEAFF
12	TRBV3-1/TRBV3-2	NA	CASSQDRVTIYF
16	TRBV7-2	NA	CASSSRTSGIYNEQFF
13	TRBV7-9	NA	CASSLVGGDGYTF
15	TRBV19	NA	CASSLRGTVKSPLHF
14	TRBV5-1	NA	CASSLFRGGETQYF
12	TRBV27	once	CASRTAGDEAFF
20	TRBV7-7	NA	CASSSLFGTGKLATNEKLFF
16	TRBV6-1	NA	CASSALAGLNYNEQFF
15	TRBV6-6	NA	CASSYRPGTGNTIYF
14	TRBV6-5	NA	CASSLDRRNSPLHF
15	TRBV6-5	NA	CASSKDRGGNQPQHF
14	TRBV18	NA	CASSPRRDTVEQYF
12	TRBV27	NA	CASSPRQGSSFF
17	TRBV28	NA	CASRSRGGQGNNQPQHF
16	TRBV3-1/TRBV3-2	NA	CASSQVFSGRDETQYF
18	TRBV5-1	NA	CASSRYTGTGGSTAEAFF
13	TRBV30	NA	CAWSVGGGVEAFF
15	TRBV7-9	NA	CASSLGQGDFNEQFF
12	TRBV12-3/TRBV12-4	NA	CASSWLGGQQFF
17	TRBV4-1	NA	CASSQGLAGGPYNEQFF